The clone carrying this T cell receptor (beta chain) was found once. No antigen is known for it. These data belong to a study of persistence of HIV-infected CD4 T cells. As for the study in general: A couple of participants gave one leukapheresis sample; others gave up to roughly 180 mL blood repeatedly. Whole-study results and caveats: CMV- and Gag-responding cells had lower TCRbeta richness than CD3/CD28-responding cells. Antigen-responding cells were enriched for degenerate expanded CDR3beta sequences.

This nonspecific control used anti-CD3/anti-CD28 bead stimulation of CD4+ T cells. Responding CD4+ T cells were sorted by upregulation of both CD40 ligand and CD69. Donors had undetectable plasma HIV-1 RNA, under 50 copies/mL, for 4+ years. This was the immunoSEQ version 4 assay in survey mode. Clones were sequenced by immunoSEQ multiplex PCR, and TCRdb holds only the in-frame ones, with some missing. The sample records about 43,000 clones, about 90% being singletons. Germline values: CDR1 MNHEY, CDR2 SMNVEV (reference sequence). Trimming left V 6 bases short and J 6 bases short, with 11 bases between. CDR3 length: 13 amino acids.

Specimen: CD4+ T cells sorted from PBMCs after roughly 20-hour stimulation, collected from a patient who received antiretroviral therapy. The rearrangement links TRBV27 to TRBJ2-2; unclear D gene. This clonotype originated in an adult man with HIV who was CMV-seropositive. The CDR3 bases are TGTGCCAGCAGCGTATCGCGAGCCGGGGAGCTGTTTTTT. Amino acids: CASSVSRAGELFF.